These T cell receptor beta chains were read from a single sample in a study of metastatic and nonmetastatic thyroid tumors. TCRdb re-called clones via MiXCR from the PCR reads. The repertoire holds tens of thousands of clones, with 9.5% to 15% as singletons. Sequences were obtained from tumor tissue. The receptors shown here come from a female donor with papillary thyroid cancer or a benign thyroid nodule (not recorded which). Some clones in this sample may be carry-over from other donors' samples. The CDR3 runs from the conserved cysteine through the conserved F or W. The order of the fields is CDR3 protein, CDR3 DNA, V gene, J gene, clone size, D gene. D genes are given only for firm matches. Rows give clone size only sometimes, using once, few, many, or a class for an expanded clone.

CASSLATGRQETQYF,TGTGCCAGCAGCTTGGCTACGGGACGGCAAGAGACCCAGTACTTC,TRBV5-6,TRBJ2-5,many,NA
CASSSLVGYEQYF,TGTGCCAGCAGTTCATTAGTGGGGTACGAGCAGTACTTC,TRBV27,TRBJ2-7,many,NA
CASVTSGRSTDTQYF,TGTGCCAGCGTTACTAGCGGGCGTTCTACAGATACGCAGTATTTT,TRBV2,TRBJ2-3,many,TRBD2
CASRAGEDTQYF,TGTGCCAGCAGAGCAGGGGAAGATACGCAGTATTTT,TRBV2,TRBJ2-3,many,NA
CASSPGAEQETQYF,TGTGCCAGCTCACCAGGTGCGGAACAAGAGACCCAGTACTTC,TRBV18,TRBJ2-5,many,NA
CASSPQRGYGYTF,TGTGCCAGCAGTCCCCAGAGGGGCTATGGCTACACCTTC,TRBV5-6,TRBJ1-2,many,NA
CASSLWEGSYEQYF,TGCGCCAGCAGTCTGTGGGAGGGCTCCTACGAGCAGTACTTC,TRBV4-1,TRBJ2-7,NA,TRBD2
CASSQDPSWAWEQFF,TGCGCCAGCAGCCAAGACCCTAGCTGGGCATGGGAGCAGTTCTTC,TRBV4-1,TRBJ2-1,many,NA
CATSVDGTGSTEAFF,TGTGCCACCAGTGTCGACGGCACAGGGTCAACTGAGGCTTTCTTT,TRBV24-1,TRBJ1-1,few,NA
CASSPRLGGRRDTQYF,TGCGCCAGCAGCCCAAGGCTTGGGGGTCGGAGGGATACGCAGTATTTT,TRBV5-1,TRBJ2-3,many,NA
CASSFAGVDGYTF,TGTGCCAGCAGTTTCGCAGGGGTGGATGGCTACACCTTC,TRBV12-3/TRBV12-4,TRBJ1-2,many,NA
CATSASPDRDVSYEQYF,TGTGCCACCAGTGCCTCACCTGACCGGGACGTTTCCTACGAGCAGTACTTC,TRBV24-1,TRBJ2-7,many,NA
CASSLFRNTEAFF,TGTGCCAGCAGTCTTTTCAGGAACACTGAAGCTTTCTTT,TRBV27,TRBJ1-1,NA,NA
CASSYYKSAGSFEQYF,TGTGCCAGCAGTTACTATAAATCGGCAGGGTCTTTTGAGCAGTACTTC,TRBV6-6,TRBJ2-7,NA,NA
CSANRGTETQYF,TGCAGTGCTAACAGGGGTACGGAGACCCAGTACTTC,TRBV20-1,TRBJ2-5,many,TRBD1
CSAQGGMIGNQPQHF,TGCAGTGCGCAGGGGGGGATGATTGGCAATCAGCCCCAGCATTTT,TRBV20-1,TRBJ1-5,many,TRBD1
CASSPSWVSYGYTF,TGTGCCAGCAGTCCCTCGTGGGTGTCCTATGGCTACACCTTC,TRBV28,TRBJ1-2,few,NA
CASSLVSAGATGELFF,TGTGCCAGCAGCTTAGTATCAGCGGGAGCGACCGGGGAGCTGTTTTTT,TRBV11-2,TRBJ2-2,many,TRBD2
CASSSGLYDGYTF,TGCGCCAGCAGTTCCGGACTGTACGATGGCTACACCTTC,TRBV5-1,TRBJ1-2,many,NA
CASSAEASGRGEQFF,TGTGCCAGCAGTGCCGAGGCTAGCGGGAGGGGTGAGCAGTTCTTC,TRBV6-1,TRBJ2-1,many,TRBD2
CSALLAGPHNEQFF,TGCAGTGCGCTCCTAGCGGGTCCCCACAATGAGCAGTTCTTC,TRBV20-1,TRBJ2-1,NA,TRBD2
CASSRRGHHWAPGELFF,TGTGCCAGCAGTCGTAGAGGGCATCACTGGGCACCCGGGGAGCTGTTTTTT,TRBV9,TRBJ2-2,NA,NA
CASSYSEVLVSYEQYF,TGTGCCAGCAGTTACTCGGAGGTCTTGGTCTCCTACGAGCAGTACTTC,TRBV6-5,TRBJ2-7,many,NA
CASSLGLQQYF,TGTGCCAGCAGTTTGGGGCTGCAGCAGTACTTC,TRBV12-3/TRBV12-4,TRBJ2-7,many,NA
CASSFSETEAFF,TGCGCCAGCAGCTTCTCAGAAACTGAAGCTTTCTTT,TRBV5-1,TRBJ1-1,many,NA
CASSPGQGKWDTQYF,TGTGCCAGCAGCCCGGGACAGGGGAAGTGGGATACGCAGTATTTT,TRBV5-5,TRBJ2-3,many,TRBD1
CSASVTGDQYEQYF,TGCAGTGCTAGTGTGACAGGGGATCAGTACGAGCAGTACTTC,TRBV20-1,TRBJ2-7,many,TRBD1
CASPLASSTCDLSTDTQYF,TGTGCCAGCCCACTCGCCAGCAGTACTTGCGATCTAAGCACAGATACGCAGTATTTT,TRBV6-4,TRBJ2-3,many,NA
CSARGGTSGGLFPDTQYF,TGCAGTGCTAGAGGAGGGACTAGCGGGGGCCTCTTCCCAGATACGCAGTATTTT,TRBV20-1,TRBJ2-3,many,TRBD2
CASSPTRDGRYEQYF,TGTGCCAGCAGCCCAACCCGGGACGGGCGCTACGAGCAGTACTTC,TRBV11-3,TRBJ2-7,many,NA
CASSYGSGIPSYEQYF,TGCGCCAGCAGCTACGGATCAGGAATCCCTTCCTACGAGCAGTACTTC,TRBV5-1,TRBJ2-7,many,NA
CASSRTGTSEPVEQFF,TGTGCCAGCAGCCGGACCGGGACTAGCGAGCCTGTGGAGCAGTTCTTC,TRBV7-9,TRBJ2-1,many,TRBD2
CASSPGNRGLHKSSPLHF,TGTGCCAGCTCACCAGGAAACAGGGGATTGCACAAAAGCTCACCCCTCCACTTT,TRBV18,TRBJ1-6,NA,TRBD1
CASSLFYKGYEQYF,TGTGCCAGCAGTTTATTTTACAAAGGGTACGAGCAGTACTTC,TRBV27,TRBJ2-7,many,NA
CASSESVHGELFF,TGCGCCAGCAGTGAGTCGGTACACGGGGAGCTGTTTTTT,TRBV10-1,TRBJ2-2,many,NA
CASSTRNTEAFF,TGTGCCAGTAGTACGAGGAACACTGAAGCTTTCTTT,TRBV19,TRBJ1-1,many,NA
CASSSHPLDRLGTQYF,TGCGCCAGCAGCTCCCACCCACTTGACAGGCTCGGGACCCAGTACTTC,TRBV5-1,TRBJ2-5,many,NA
CATSRPGGAGYTF,TGTGCCACCAGCAGACCCGGGGGCGCTGGCTACACCTTC,TRBV15,TRBJ1-2,many,NA
CASSLMDYEQYF,TGTGCCAGCAGCTTAATGGACTACGAGCAGTACTTC,TRBV13,TRBJ2-7,many,NA
CASSLPGQGTDTQYF,TGCGCCAGCAGCCTCCCGGGACAGGGCACAGATACGCAGTATTTT,TRBV11-3,TRBJ2-3,many,TRBD1
CASSVAGGRTDTQYF,TGTGCCAGCAGCGTAGCGGGCGGGAGGACAGATACGCAGTATTTT,TRBV9,TRBJ2-3,many,TRBD2
CASSLEMTETQETQYF,TGTGCCAGCAGCCTCGAGATGACAGAGACCCAAGAGACCCAGTACTTC,TRBV12-3/TRBV12-4,TRBJ2-5,few,NA
CASSVIRPRANVLTF,TGTGCCAGCAGTGTTATAAGGCCCAGGGCCAACGTCCTGACTTTC,TRBV2,TRBJ2-6,many,NA
CASSKSPFGNQPQHF,TGTGCCAGTAGTAAGTCCCCATTTGGCAATCAGCCCCAGCATTTT,TRBV19,TRBJ1-5,many,NA
CASIEPGPFNEQFF,TGTGCCAGCATTGAGCCGGGTCCTTTCAATGAGCAGTTCTTC,TRBV12-3/TRBV12-4,TRBJ2-1,NA,NA
CSVVRGRSTEAFF,TGCAGCGTTGTCAGGGGGCGCAGCACTGAAGCTTTCTTT,TRBV29-1,TRBJ1-1,many,TRBD1
CASSPQIGSGQETQYF,TGTGCCAGCTCACCACAAATCGGTTCGGGGCAAGAGACCCAGTACTTC,TRBV18,TRBJ2-5,NA,NA
CSVATVAAEQYF,TGCAGTGTGGCGACAGTGGCCGCCGAGCAGTACTTC,TRBV20-1,TRBJ2-7,NA,NA
CASSLAGGMNTEAFF,TGTGCCAGCAGTCTGGCCGGGGGCATGAACACTGAAGCTTTCTTT,TRBV27,TRBJ1-1,many,NA
CASGVSGAGGTYEQYF,TGTGCCAGCGGCGTGAGTGGGGCAGGGGGAACCTACGAGCAGTACTTC,TRBV28,TRBJ2-7,many,TRBD1
CASIHQAIGEWYTEAFF,TGTGCCAGCATCCATCAGGCGATTGGGGAATGGTACACTGAAGCTTTCTTT,TRBV2,TRBJ1-1,many,NA
CAISILAVSYNEQFF,TGTGCCATTAGTATACTAGCTGTCTCCTACAATGAGCAGTTCTTC,TRBV19,TRBJ2-1,NA,NA
CASSVRTEGNEQFF,TGTGCCAGCAGTGTCAGGACAGAAGGCAATGAGCAGTTCTTC,TRBV6-1,TRBJ2-1,few,NA
CASSFGRLAGLETQYF,TGTGCCAGCAGCTTTGGTAGGCTAGCGGGATTGGAGACCCAGTACTTC,TRBV11-2,TRBJ2-5,many,TRBD2
CATMGYGANTGELFF,TGTGCCACCATGGGGTACGGGGCGAACACCGGGGAGCTGTTTTTT,TRBV24-1,TRBJ2-2,many,NA
CASSPARGGSSYEQYF,TGTGCCAGCAGCCCTGCCAGGGGGGGGAGCTCCTACGAGCAGTACTTC,TRBV11-2,TRBJ2-7,once,NA
CASSLGGRGNIQYF,TGTGCCAGCAGCTTAGGTGGTAGGGGAAACATTCAGTACTTC,TRBV11-3,TRBJ2-4,many,NA
CASSLFFRGDIGEQFF,TGCGCCAGCAGCTTGTTCTTTCGGGGGGATATCGGTGAGCAGTTCTTC,TRBV5-1,TRBJ2-1,many,TRBD2